This T cell receptor (beta chain) is from a study of T cell responses to AZD1222 COVID-19 vaccine (dated by TCRdb to the early 2020s). Some background on the complete study: Because spike-specific TCR depth and breadth did not differ between the two schedules, AZD1222 recipients who got a second dose at roughly 4 weeks were pooled with those who got a second dose at roughly 12 weeks. TCR sequencing covered more than 230 trial participants: some 210 given two doses of AZD1222 and about 26 given two doses of MenACWY control vaccine. Trial participants were enrolled into age subgroups of 18-55, 56-69 and 70-plus years, which contained about 150, 27 and 61 TCR-sequenced participants, respectively. What the authors observed across the whole study: Reportedly, almost half of the unique spike-specific TCRs recognized epitopes lying outside the regions that are mutated in the B.1.351 and B.1.1.7 variants. Because no day 14 peak-response samples were available, repertoires were characterized only after the peak T cell response. The whole spike protein was spanned by vaccine-associated CD4 TCRs, and dominant responses were seen in regions 160-218 and 743-854. Participants were mostly white British, with more females than males. The authors suggested clonal diversity may have been underestimated. The 56-69-year group was small, and its depth increase did not reach significance, likely because of low power. Only five to seven AZD1222 recipients were SARS-CoV-2 seropositive at baseline, limiting conclusions about previously exposed vaccinees. A significant rise in spike-specific TCR breadth and depth was observed after two AZD1222 doses relative to day 0 and relative to MenACWY recipients.

CDR1 GTSNPN and CDR2 SVGIG are derived from the germline V gene (reference sequence). At the junction V is shortened by 0 bases and J by 8 bases, with 8 bases in between. From the cysteine through the phenylalanine, the CDR3 covers 13 amino acids. The read is trimmed to its CDR3 DNA, 39 bases read in frame from base 1. As regards this clone: Its antigen is unknown. No quality values exist for individual bases; no much larger clone is one base distant.

The CDR3 regions of human TCRbeta chains were subjected to immunosequencing. In the source study's methods: Repertoire TCRs were matched against a reference library of SARS-CoV-2-specific TCRs generated with the MIRA antigen-specificity platform. Breadth was defined as the fraction of unique TCRs that were SARS-CoV-2-associated, and depth was defined as the fraction of total T cells that were SARS-CoV-2-associated. Using the MIRA data, each spike-specific TCR was mapped to the spike region that the TCR reacts to and placed in a CD4 or CD8 class. Log10-transformed breadth and depth values were compared by one-way ANOVA with Sidak's multiple comparisons tests. The clones in this table, taken by TCRdb from immuneACCESS, are in-frame only. Not every clone is retained; where verified, under half of the shortfall comes from an unresolved V gene, and the cause of the rest is unknown. That table is the source of V, J and clone size, and D and trimming were worked out from the DNA. The sample records some 190,000 clones, 85% to 90% of which are singletons. Roughly 6.9% of the sample lies in the top ten.

According to the study, the label for this sample's time point signals: baseline before first vaccination. The vaccinee samples were drawn from two UK trials, COV001 and COV002, one of which was a single-blind randomized controlled phase 2/3 trial testing AZD1222 (ChAdOx1 nCoV-19) in healthy adults. For TCRbeta chain sequencing, PBMC samples from trial participants were taken at day 0 and at day 28 after the second dose. Recombination connected TRBV30 to TRBJ1-6, with the identity of the D gene unclear. Sample: peripheral blood, taken on day 0 of AZD1222 vaccination. The sequence was collected from an adult in good health. The DNA reads as follows: TGTGCCTGGAGTGTTCTCGGCGATTCACCCCTCCACTTT. Translated, this gives CAWSVLGDSPLHF. Joined to the reference TRBV30 and TRBJ1-6 proteins, this CDR3 gives the full variable domain: SQTIHQWPATLVQPVGSPLSLECTVEGTSNPNLYWYRQAAGRGLQLLFYSVGIGQISSEVPQNLSASRPQDRQFILSSKKLLLSDSGFYLCAWSVLGDSPLHFGNGTRLTVT.